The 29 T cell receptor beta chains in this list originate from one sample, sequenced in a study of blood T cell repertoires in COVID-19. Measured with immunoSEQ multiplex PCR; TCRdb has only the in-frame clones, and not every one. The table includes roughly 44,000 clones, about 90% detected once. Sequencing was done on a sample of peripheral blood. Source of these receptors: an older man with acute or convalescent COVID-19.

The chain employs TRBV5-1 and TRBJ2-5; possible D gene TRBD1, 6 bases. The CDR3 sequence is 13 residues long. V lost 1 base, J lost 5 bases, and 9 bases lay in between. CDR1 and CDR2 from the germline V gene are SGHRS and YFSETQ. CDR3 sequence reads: CASSLTGMETQYF. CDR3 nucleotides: TGCGCCAGCAGCTTGACAGGGATGGAGACCCAGTACTTC.

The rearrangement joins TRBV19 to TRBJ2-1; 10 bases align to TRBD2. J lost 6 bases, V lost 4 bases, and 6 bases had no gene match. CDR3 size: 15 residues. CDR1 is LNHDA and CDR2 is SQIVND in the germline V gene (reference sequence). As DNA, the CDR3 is TGTGCCAGTAGTAGAGCCGGGACTAGCGCCAATGAGCAGTTCTTC. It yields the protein CASSRAGTSANEQFF. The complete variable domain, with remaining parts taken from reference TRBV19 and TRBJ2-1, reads DGGITQSPKYLFRKEGQNVTLSCEQNLNHDAMYWYRQDPGQGLRLIYYSQIVNDFQKGDIAEGYSVSREKKESFPLTVTSAQKNPTAFYLCASSRAGTSANEQFFGPGTRLTVL.

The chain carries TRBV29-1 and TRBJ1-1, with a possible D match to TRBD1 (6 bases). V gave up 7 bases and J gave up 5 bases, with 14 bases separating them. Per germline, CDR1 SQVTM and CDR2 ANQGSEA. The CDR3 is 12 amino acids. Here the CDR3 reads CSASLGGTEAFF. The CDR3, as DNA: TGCAGCGCCAGTCTAGGGGGAACTGAAGCTTTCTTT.

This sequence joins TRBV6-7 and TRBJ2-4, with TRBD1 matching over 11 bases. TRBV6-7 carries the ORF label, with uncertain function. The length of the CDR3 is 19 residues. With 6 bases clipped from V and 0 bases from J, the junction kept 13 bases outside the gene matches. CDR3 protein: CASSNRTGGPGLAKNIQYF. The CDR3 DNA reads TGTGCCAGCAGCAATCGGACAGGGGGCCCCGGACTAGCCAAAAACATTCAGTACTTC.

The CDR3, as DNA: TGCGCCAGCAGTGGGACAGGGACCCGTAGGGAAAAACTGTTTTTT. Translated: CASSGTGTRREKLFF. The rearrangement uses TRBV10-2 and TRBJ1-4; 8 bases agree with TRBD1. In germline, CDR1 is WSHSY, CDR2 SAAADI. The CDR3 totals 15 residues. Trimming took 4 bases from V and 8 from J; bases not matched to a gene: 9.

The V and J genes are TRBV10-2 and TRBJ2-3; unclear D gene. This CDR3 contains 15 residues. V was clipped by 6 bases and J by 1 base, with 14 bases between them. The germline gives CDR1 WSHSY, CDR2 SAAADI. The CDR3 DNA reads TGCGCCAGCAGGGAGACGATAACTCGCACAGATACGCAGTATTTT. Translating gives CASRETITRTDTQYF.

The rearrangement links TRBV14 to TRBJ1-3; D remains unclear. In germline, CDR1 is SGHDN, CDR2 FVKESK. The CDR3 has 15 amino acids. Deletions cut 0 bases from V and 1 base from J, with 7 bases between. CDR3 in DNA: TGTGCCAGCAGCCAAGATGGGAGGTCTGGAAACACCATATATTTT. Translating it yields CASSQDGRSGNTIYF. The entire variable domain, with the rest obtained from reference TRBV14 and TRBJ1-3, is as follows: EAGVTQFPSHSVIEKGQTVTLRCDPISGHDNLYWYRRVMGKEIKFLLHFVKESKQDESGMPNNRFLAERTGGTYSTLKVQPAELEDSGVYFCASSQDGRSGNTIYFGEGSWLTVV.

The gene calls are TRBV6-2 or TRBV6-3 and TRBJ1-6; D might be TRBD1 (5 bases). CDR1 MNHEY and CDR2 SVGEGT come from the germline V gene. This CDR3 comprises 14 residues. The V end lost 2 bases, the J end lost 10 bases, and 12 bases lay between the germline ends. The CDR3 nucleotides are TGTGCCAGCAGTTACCAAGGGGATCGCTCACCCCTCCACTTT. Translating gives CASSYQGDRSPLHF.

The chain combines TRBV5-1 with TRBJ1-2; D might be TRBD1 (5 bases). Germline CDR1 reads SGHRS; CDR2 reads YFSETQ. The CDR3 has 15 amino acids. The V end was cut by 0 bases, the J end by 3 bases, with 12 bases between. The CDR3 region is CASSLGAAGDYGYTF. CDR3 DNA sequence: TGCGCCAGCAGCTTGGGAGCTGCGGGGGACTATGGCTACACCTTC. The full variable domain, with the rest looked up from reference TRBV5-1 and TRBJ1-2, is KAGVTQTPRYLIKTRGQQVTLSCSPISGHRSVSWYQQTPGQGLQFLFEYFSETQRNKGNFPGRFSGRQFSNSRSEMNVSTLELGDSALYLCASSLGAAGDYGYTFGSGTRLTVV.

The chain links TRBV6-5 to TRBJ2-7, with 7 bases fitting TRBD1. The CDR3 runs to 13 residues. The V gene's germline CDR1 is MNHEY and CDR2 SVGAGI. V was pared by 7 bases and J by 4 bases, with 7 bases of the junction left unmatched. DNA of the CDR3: TGTGCCAGCAACGCGAGGGGGCCGTACGAGCAGTACTTC. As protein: CASNARGPYEQYF.

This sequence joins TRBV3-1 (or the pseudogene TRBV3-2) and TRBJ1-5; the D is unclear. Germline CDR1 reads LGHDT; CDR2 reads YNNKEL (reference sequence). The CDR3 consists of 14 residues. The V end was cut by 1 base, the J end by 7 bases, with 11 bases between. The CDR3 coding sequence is TGTGCCAGCAGCCAAGCCGGGTCGGGACAGCCCCAGCATTTT. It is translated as CASSQAGSGQPQHF.

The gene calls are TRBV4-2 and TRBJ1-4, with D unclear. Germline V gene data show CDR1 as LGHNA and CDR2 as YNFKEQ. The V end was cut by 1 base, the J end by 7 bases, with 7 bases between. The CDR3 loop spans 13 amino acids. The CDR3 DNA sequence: TGTGCCAGCAGCCAAGTTCCGGGTGAAAAACTGTTTTTT. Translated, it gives CASSQVPGEKLFF.

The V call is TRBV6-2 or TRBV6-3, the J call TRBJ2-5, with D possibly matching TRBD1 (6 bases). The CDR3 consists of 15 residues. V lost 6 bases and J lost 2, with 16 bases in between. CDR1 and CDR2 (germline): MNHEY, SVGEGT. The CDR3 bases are TGTGCCAGCAGCTCTTTAGGACAGTTACAAGAGACCCAGTACTTC. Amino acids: CASSSLGQLQETQYF.

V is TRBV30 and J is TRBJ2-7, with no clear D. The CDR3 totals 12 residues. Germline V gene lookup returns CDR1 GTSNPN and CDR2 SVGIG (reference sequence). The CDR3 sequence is CATTQTAYEQYF. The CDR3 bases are TGTGCTACCACCCAAACGGCCTACGAGCAGTACTTC.

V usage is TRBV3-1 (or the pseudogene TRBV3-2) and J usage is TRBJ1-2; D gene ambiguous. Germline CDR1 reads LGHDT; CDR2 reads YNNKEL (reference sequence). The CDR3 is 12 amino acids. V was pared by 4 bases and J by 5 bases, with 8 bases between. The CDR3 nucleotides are TGTGCCAGCAGCCCGACGGGGTATGGCTACACCTTC. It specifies CASSPTGYGYTF.

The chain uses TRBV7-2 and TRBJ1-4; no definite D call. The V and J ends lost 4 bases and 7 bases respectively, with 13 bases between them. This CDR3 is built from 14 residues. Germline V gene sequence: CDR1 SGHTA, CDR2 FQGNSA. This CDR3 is CASSSIRGVEKLFF. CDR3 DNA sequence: TGTGCCAGCAGCTCGATCCGGGGTGTTGAAAAACTGTTTTTT.

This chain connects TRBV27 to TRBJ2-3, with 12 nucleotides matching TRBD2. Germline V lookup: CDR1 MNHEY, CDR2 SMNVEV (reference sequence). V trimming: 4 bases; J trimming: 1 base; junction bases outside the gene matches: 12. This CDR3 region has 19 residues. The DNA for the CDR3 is TGTGCCAGCAGTTCGCGTCTAGCGGGGGGGCGTCCCGGCACAGATACGCAGTATTTT. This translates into CASSSRLAGGRPGTDTQYF.

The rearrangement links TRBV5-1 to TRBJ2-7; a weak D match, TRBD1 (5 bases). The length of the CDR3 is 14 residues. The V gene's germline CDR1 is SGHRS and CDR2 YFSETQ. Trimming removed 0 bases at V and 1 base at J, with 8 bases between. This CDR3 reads CASSLVAGSYEQYF. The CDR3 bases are TGCGCCAGCAGCTTGGTGGCAGGGTCCTACGAGCAGTACTTC.

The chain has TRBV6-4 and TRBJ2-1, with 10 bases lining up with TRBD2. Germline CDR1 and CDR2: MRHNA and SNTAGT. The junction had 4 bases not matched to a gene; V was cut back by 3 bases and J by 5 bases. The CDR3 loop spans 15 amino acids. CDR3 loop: CASSELAGDHNEQFF. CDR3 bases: TGTGCCAGCAGTGAGCTAGCGGGGGATCACAATGAGCAGTTCTTC.

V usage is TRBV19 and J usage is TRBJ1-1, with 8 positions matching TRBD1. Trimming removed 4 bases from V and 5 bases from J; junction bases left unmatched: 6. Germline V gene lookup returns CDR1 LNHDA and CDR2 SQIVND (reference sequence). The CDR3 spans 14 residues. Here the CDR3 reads CASSTRQGRTEAFF. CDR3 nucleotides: TGTGCCAGTAGTACCCGACAGGGGCGGACTGAAGCTTTCTTT.

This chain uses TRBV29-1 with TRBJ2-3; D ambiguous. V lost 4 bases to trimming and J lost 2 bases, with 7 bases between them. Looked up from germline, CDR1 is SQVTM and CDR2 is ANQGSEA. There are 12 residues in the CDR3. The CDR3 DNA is TGCAGCGTTGTACTGTACACAGATACGCAGTATTTT. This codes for CSVVLYTDTQYF.

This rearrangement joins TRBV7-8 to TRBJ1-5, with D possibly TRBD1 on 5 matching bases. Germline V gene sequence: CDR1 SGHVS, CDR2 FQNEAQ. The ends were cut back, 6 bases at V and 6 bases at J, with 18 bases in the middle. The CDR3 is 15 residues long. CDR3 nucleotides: TGTGCCAGCAGTCCAATCTCAGGGATAAGTCAGCCCCAGCATTTT. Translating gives CASSPISGISQPQHF.

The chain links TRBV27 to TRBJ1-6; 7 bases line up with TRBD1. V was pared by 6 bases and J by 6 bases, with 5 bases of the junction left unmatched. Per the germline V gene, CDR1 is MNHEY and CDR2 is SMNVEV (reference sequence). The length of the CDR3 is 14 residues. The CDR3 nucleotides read TGTGCCAGCAGCCTGGGACAGATTAATTCACCCCTCCACTTT. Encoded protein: CASSLGQINSPLHF.

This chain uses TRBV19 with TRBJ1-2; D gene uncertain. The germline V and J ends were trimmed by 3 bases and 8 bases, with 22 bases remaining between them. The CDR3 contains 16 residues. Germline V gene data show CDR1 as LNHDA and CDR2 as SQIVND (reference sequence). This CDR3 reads CASSINPGNRFTGYTF. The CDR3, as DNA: TGTGCCAGTAGTATCAATCCAGGAAACCGTTTCACGGGCTACACCTTC.

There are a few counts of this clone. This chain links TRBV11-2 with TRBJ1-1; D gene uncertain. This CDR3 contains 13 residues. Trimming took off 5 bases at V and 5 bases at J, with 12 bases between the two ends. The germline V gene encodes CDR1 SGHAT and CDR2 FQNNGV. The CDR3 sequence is CASSPERGTEAFF. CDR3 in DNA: TGTGCCAGCAGCCCAGAGCGTGGTACTGAAGCTTTCTTT.

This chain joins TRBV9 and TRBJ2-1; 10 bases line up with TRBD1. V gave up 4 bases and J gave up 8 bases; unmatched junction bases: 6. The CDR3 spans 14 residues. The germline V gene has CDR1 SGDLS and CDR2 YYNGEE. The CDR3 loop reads CASSTRDRGYEQFF. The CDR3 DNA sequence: TGTGCCAGCAGCACAAGGGACAGGGGCTATGAGCAGTTCTTC.

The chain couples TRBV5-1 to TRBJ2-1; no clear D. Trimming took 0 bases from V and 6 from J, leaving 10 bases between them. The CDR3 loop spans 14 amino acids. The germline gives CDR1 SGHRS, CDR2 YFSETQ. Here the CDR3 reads CASSLVGIANEQFF. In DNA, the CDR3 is TGCGCCAGCAGCTTGGTGGGCATCGCCAATGAGCAGTTCTTC.

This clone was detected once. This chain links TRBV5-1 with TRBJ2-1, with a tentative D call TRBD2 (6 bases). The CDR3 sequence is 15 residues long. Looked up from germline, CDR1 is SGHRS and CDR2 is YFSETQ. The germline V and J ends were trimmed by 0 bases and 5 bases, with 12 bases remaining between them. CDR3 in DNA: TGCGCCAGCAGCTTGGTTGTCGGGACTCACAATGAGCAGTTCTTC. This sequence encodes CASSLVVGTHNEQFF.

The CDR3 sequence: CSAMDRGTQYF. In DNA, the CDR3 is TGCAGTGCTATGGACAGGGGGACCCAGTACTTC. The rearrangement uses TRBV20-1 and TRBJ2-5, with 9 bases lining up with TRBD1. V dropped 4 bases and J dropped 7; count of bases not matched to a gene: 1. This CDR3 has 11 residues. Germline-derived CDR1 and CDR2 are DFQATT and SNEGSKA (reference sequence).